One and the same sample provided the 15 T cell receptor beta chains below, sequenced in a study of blood T cells in healthy people across ages. A second PCR of about 7 to 11 cycles used a sample-barcoded 5' primer and a J-beta primer mix. TCRdb independently ran MiXCR on the 5' RACE reads; one entry per CDR3 protein. This table has roughly 800,000 distinct CDR3 sequences, about three fifths appearing once. Sequencing used blood. Receptors were obtained from a man aged 30 to 39 in good health.

This clonotype was seen only a few times. The chain carries TRBV29-1 and TRBJ2-7; TRBD1 agrees at 7 bases. Germline loops: CDR1 SQVTM, CDR2 ANQGSEA. The V gene end was trimmed by 4 bases and the J gene end by 2 bases; junction bases not matched to a gene: 5. This CDR3 comprises 13 residues. The DNA of the CDR3 is TGCAGCGTTGTGGGACAGCAGACCTACGAGCAGTACTTC. Protein: CSVVGQQTYEQYF.

The chain joins TRBV7-9 to TRBJ2-4; D is perhaps TRBD1 (6 bases). The end of the DNA is better explained by TRBJ2-7, so the J call may be wrong. The germline gives CDR1 SEHNR, CDR2 FQNEAQ (reference sequence). The CDR3 covers 13 residues. The CDR3 sequence is CASSSGQNNEQYF. The CDR3 DNA sequence: TGTGCCAGCAGCTCAGGACAGAACAACGAGCAGTACTTC.

This chain connects TRBV20-1 to TRBJ1-5; D perhaps matches TRBD1 (5 bases). The length of the CDR3 is 10 residues. CDR1 DFQATT and CDR2 SNEGSKA come from the germline V gene (reference sequence). Trimming took off 5 bases at V and 8 bases at J, with 7 bases between the two ends. In DNA form, the CDR3 reads TGCAGTGCTGGGACTGAGCCCCAGCATTTT. This gives the protein CSAGTEPQHF.

The genes are TRBV2 and TRBJ1-2; D is undetermined. This CDR3 is 11 amino acids long. Germline assignment: CDR1 SNHLY and CDR2 FYNNEI. Trimming took off 1 base at V and 5 bases at J, with 2 bases between the two ends. CDR3 DNA: TGTGCCAGCAGTGAAGAGTATGGCTACACCTTC. This sequence encodes CASSEEYGYTF.

The chain recombines TRBV7-2 with TRBJ2-3, with D possibly matching TRBD1 (6 bases). Trimming removed 5 bases from V and 4 bases from J, with 16 bases in between. Germline CDR1 reads SGHTA; CDR2 reads FQGNSA. The CDR3 is 15 residues long. The CDR3 spells CASSRATGSADTQYF. Written as DNA, the CDR3 is TGTGCCAGCAGCCGAGCGACAGGATCCGCAGATACGCAGTATTTT.

The chain uses TRBV28 and TRBJ1-4, with D maybe TRBD1 (6 bases). From germline, CDR1 is MDHEN and CDR2 SYDVKM. The germline V and J ends were trimmed by 4 bases and 8 bases, with 17 bases remaining between them. The CDR3 is 15 residues long. CDR3 amino acids: CASSSPGGEEEKLFF. CDR3 nucleotides: TGTGCCAGCAGTTCCCCCGGGGGCGAAGAAGAAAAACTGTTTTTT.

The chain recombines TRBV5-1 with TRBJ2-1; D is perhaps TRBD2 (5 bases). V lost 6 bases and J 8 bases, leaving 18 bases between the germline ends. The CDR3 runs to 14 residues. Looked up from germline, CDR1 is SGHRS and CDR2 is YFSETQ. The CDR3 nucleotides are TGCGCCAGCACGGTCGGGGTAAGCTCGGATGAGCAGTTCTTC. This gives the protein CASTVGVSSDEQFF.

A remark on this clonotype: At one of its ends the junction is not consistent with the germline gene, which may arise from a read error. This chain joins TRBV2 and TRBJ1-1; the match to TRBD1 covers 7 bases. CDR1 and CDR2 (germline): SNHLY, FYNNEI. The CDR3 has 15 residues. The CDR3 region has the DNA TGTGCCAGCAGGAAAGACAGGGTGAAGAACTCTGAAGCTTTCTTT. Its translation is CASRKDRVKNSEAFF. The whole variable domain, remainder taken from reference TRBV2 and TRBJ1-1, is EPEVTQTPSHQVTQMGQEVILRCVPISNHLYFYWYRQILGQKVEFLVSFYNNEISEKSEIFDDQFSVERPDGSNFTLKIRSTKLEDSAMYFCASRKDRVKNSEAFFGQGTRLTVV.

The rearrangement joins TRBV7-6 to TRBJ1-5; a weak D match, TRBD1 (5 bases). Germline CDR1 is SGHVS and CDR2 is FNYEAQ. Trimming pared 6 bases from V and 2 bases from J, leaving 14 bases between. The CDR3 runs 15 residues. CDR3 sequence (DNA): TGTGCCAGCAGTCAGGGACCCTTGGGCAATCAGCCCCAGCATTTT. Protein product: CASSQGPLGNQPQHF.

This chain connects TRBV7-2 to TRBJ2-3; 9 nucleotides agree with TRBD2. Unmatched junction bases numbered 13, after V lost 11 bases and J lost 4 bases. There are 15 residues in the CDR3. The germline CDR1 and CDR2 sequences are SGHTA and FQGNSA. The CDR3 protein is CAVKGAGGVADTQYF. The CDR3 region has the DNA TGTGCCGTAAAGGGGGCGGGAGGGGTCGCAGATACGCAGTATTTT.

V is TRBV12-3 or TRBV12-4 and J is TRBJ2-3, with TRBD1 matching over 7 bases. This CDR3 has 16 amino acids. Trimming removed 5 bases from V and 3 bases from J; junction bases left unmatched: 11. CDR3 region: CASSTENRGPTDTQYF. The CDR3 DNA is TGTGCCAGCAGTACGGAGAACAGGGGTCCTACAGATACGCAGTATTTT.

The chain carries TRBV12-3 or TRBV12-4 and TRBJ1-2, with D unresolved. V lost 3 bases and J 8 bases, leaving 13 bases between the germline ends. The CDR3 loop spans 13 amino acids. CDR3 coding DNA: TGTGCCAGCAGTTTCCGGGCAGCTGCCGGCTACACCTTC. Its protein product is CASSFRAAAGYTF.

This clonotype was detected only a few times. V usage is TRBV7-8 and J usage is TRBJ2-2; the D is unclear. CDR1 is SGHVS and CDR2 is FQNEAQ in the germline V gene. V lost 5 bases and J 4 bases, leaving 20 bases between the germline ends. This CDR3 comprises 17 residues. CDR3: CASSQRSGSMGTGELFF. CDR3 in DNA: TGTGCCAGCAGCCAACGTTCCGGTAGCATGGGCACCGGGGAGCTGTTTTTT. The whole variable domain, remainder taken from reference TRBV7-8 and TRBJ2-2, is GAGVSQSPRYKVAKRGQDVALRCDPISGHVSLFWYQQALGQGPEFLTYFQNEAQLDKSGLPSDRFFAERPEGSVSTLKIQRTQQEDSAVYLCASSQRSGSMGTGELFFGEGSRLTVL.

The chain employs TRBV27 and TRBJ2-3, with a tentative D call TRBD2 (5 bases). CDR3 length equals 14 residues. Trimming pared 5 bases from V and 1 base from J, leaving 10 bases between. Germline CDR1 reads MNHEY; CDR2 reads SMNVEV (reference sequence). CDR3 loop: CASSPDSGTDTQYF. The DNA of the CDR3 is TGTGCCAGCAGTCCGGACTCCGGCACAGATACGCAGTATTTT.

A remark on this clonotype: A much larger clone differs from this one at a single base, so this may be a read error. V gene TRBV28 combines with J gene TRBJ1-2; no clear D gene. The CDR3 is 11 residues long. V lost 6 bases and J lost 2, with 4 bases in between. From germline, CDR1 is MDHEN and CDR2 SYDVKM. The CDR3 reads CASSTNYGYTF. As DNA, the CDR3 is TGTGCCAGCAGCACGAACTATGGCTACACCTTC.